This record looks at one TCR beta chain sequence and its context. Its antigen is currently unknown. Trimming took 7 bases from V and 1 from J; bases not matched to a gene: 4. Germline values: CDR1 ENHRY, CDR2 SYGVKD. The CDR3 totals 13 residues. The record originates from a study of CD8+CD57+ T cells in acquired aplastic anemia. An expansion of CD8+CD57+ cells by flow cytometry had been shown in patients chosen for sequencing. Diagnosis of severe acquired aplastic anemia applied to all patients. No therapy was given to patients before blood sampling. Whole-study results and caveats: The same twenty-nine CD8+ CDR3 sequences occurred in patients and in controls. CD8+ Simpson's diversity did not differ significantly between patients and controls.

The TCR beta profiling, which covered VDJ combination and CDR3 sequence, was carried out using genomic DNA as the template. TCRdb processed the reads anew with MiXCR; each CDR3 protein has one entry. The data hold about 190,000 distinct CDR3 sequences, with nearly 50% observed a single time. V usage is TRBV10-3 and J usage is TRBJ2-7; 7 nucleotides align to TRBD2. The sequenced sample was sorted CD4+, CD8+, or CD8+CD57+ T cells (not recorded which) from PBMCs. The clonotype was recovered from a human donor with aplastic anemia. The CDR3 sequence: CAITEAGSYEQYF. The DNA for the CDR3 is TGTGCCATCACTGAAGCGGGGTCCTACGAGCAGTACTTC.